This TCR beta chain was sequenced for a study of blood T cells in healthy people across ages. With a J-beta primer mix and a sample-barcoded 5' primer, a second PCR ran roughly 6 to 11 cycles. From the 5' RACE reads, TCRdb called clonotypes with MiXCR, one entry per CDR3 protein. This sample yields roughly 1,500,000 distinct CDR3 sequences, of which about 40% are seen a single time; 7.9% belongs to the top ten. Sequences were obtained from blood. This clonotype was sampled from a woman aged 18-30 years in good health.

CDR3 DNA: TGCAGCGTTGAAGATTCTTACCCTGGGGGATACAATGAGCAGTTCTTC. It specifies CSVEDSYPGGYNEQFF. V and J are TRBV29-1 and TRBJ2-1, with D possibly called TRBD1 or TRBD2 (5 bases each). Deletions cut 0 bases from V and 4 bases from J, with 16 bases between. Germline CDR1 is SQVTM and CDR2 is ANQGSEA. The CDR3 spans 16 residues.